These 17 T cell receptor beta chains came from one sample sequenced in a study of T cell repertoires in aging, cancer and after chemotherapy. Peripheral blood genomic DNA, not sorted cells or RNA, was the template. A mixed TRB-A/B primer pool amplified rearranged TRB by multiplex touch-down PCR. TCRdb itself ran the multiplex PCR reads through MiXCR, one entry per CDR3 protein. Among roughly 8,600 distinct CDR3 sequences, about 34% were seen once, and the ten largest hold around 10%. The specimen sequenced was blood. The receptors shown here come from a human donor in good health.

In this sample, this clonotype turned up a few times. This rearrangement joins TRBV6-1 to TRBJ1-5; a weak D match, TRBD1 (5 bases). The V end lost 1 base, the J end lost 5 bases, and 12 bases lay between the germline ends. The length of the CDR3 is 15 residues. CDR1 and CDR2 from the germline V gene are MNHNS and SASEGT. CDR3 nucleotides: TGTGCCAGCAGTGAAGGGGGTGCAGGGCATCAGCCCCAGCATTTT. Its protein product is CASSEGGAGHQPQHF.

This chain connects TRBV11-3 to TRBJ2-5, with D possibly matching TRBD1 (6 bases). V lost 2 bases to trimming and J lost 0 bases, with 7 bases between them. The CDR3 consists of 14 residues. Germline-derived CDR1 and CDR2 are SGHNT and YENEEA. CDR3: CASSLRTDQETQYF. DNA of the CDR3: TGTGCCAGCAGCTTAAGGACAGACCAAGAGACCCAGTACTTC.

The chain couples TRBV6-2 or TRBV6-3 to TRBJ1-2, with D possibly TRBD1 on 5 matching bases. The length of the CDR3 is 16 residues. From germline, CDR1 is MNHEY and CDR2 SVGEGT. V lost 6 bases to trimming and J lost 4 bases, with 21 bases between them. DNA of the CDR3: TGTGCCAGCAGGCGTCAAGGCGGGACTTCTGGCTATGGCTACACCTTC. Protein product: CASRRQGGTSGYGYTF.

This rearrangement joins TRBV4-3 to TRBJ2-5; 9 bases line up with TRBD1. The length of the CDR3 is 16 residues. Germline V CDR1 and CDR2: LGHNA, YSLEER. The trim removed 3 bases at V and 4 bases at J, leaving 9 bases unmatched. In DNA, the CDR3 is TGCGCCAGCAGCCAGGGGCACAGGGGGCTAGGAGAGACCCAGTACTTC. Amino acids: CASSQGHRGLGETQYF.

The chain carries TRBV6-2 or TRBV6-3 and TRBJ1-1; D gene ambiguous. The V end lost 10 bases, the J end lost 2 bases, and 20 bases lay between the germline ends. This CDR3 has 15 residues. Germline CDR1 is MNHEY and CDR2 is SVGEGT. CDR3: CATQAGSSYNTEAFF. Here the CDR3 DNA reads TGTGCCACCCAGGCGGGGTCATCGTACAACACTGAAGCTTTCTTT.

This clonotype is termed medium-sized. The gene calls are TRBV29-1 and TRBJ2-7; TRBD2 aligns across 11 bases. Germline CDR1 and CDR2: SQVTM and ANQGSEA. After removal of 7 bases from V and 4 bases from J, the junction contained 9 bases not matched to a gene. This CDR3 region has 14 residues. CDR3 sequence (DNA): TGCAGCGCCCTAAGCCCTAGCGGGGGGTACGAGCAGTACTTC. It translates to CSALSPSGGYEQYF.

This clonotype was seen only a few times. The V gene is TRBV6-5, the J gene TRBJ1-2; D ambiguous. The CDR3 is made up of 12 amino acids. Trimming left V 4 bases short and J 5 bases short, with 8 bases between. Germline assignment: CDR1 MNHEY and CDR2 SVGAGI. The CDR3 region is CASSSSAYGYTF. The DNA for the CDR3 is TGTGCCAGCAGTTCCTCCGCTTATGGCTACACCTTC.

This clonotype occurred a few times. The V gene is TRBV6-5, the J gene TRBJ2-7; weak D call: TRBD2 (6 bases). Germline CDR1 MNHEY, CDR2 SVGAGI. Trimming took 6 bases from V and 5 from J, leaving 17 bases between them. The CDR3 spans 14 residues. The CDR3 coding sequence is TGTGCCAGCAGGAAAACGGGGGTCCCAAACGAGCAGTACTTC. The encoded protein is CASRKTGVPNEQYF.

The chain recombines TRBV4-3 with TRBJ2-1, with 9 nucleotides matching TRBD2. The germline gives CDR1 LGHNA, CDR2 YSLEER. The CDR3 sequence is 17 residues long. V trimming: 0 bases; J trimming: 6 bases; junction bases outside the gene matches: 9. The CDR3 DNA reads TGCGCCAGCAGCCAAGATACGGCGGGGGGGTTAGGCAATGAGCAGTTCTTC. Amino acids: CASSQDTAGGLGNEQFF.

This clonotype showed up just a few times. V and J are TRBV18 and TRBJ2-7; 8 bases are shared with TRBD1. CDR3 length: 13 amino acids. Germline CDR1 KGHSH, CDR2 LQKENI. V trimming: 8 bases; J trimming: 2 bases; junction bases outside the gene matches: 5. The CDR3 nucleotides are TGTGCCAGCCGGGGACAGGATGCCTACGAGCAGTACTTC. The encoded protein is CASRGQDAYEQYF.

This clonotype was observed a few times. J is TRBJ1-2 and V is TRBV6-2 or TRBV6-3; D possibly corresponds to TRBD1 (5 bases). Germline CDR1 MNHEY, CDR2 SVGEGT. Trimming shortened V by 1 base and J by 7 bases, and 10 bases separated the two germline ends. The CDR3 contains 13 residues. The CDR3, as DNA: TGTGCCAGCAGTTACTTGGGACTCGGTGGCTACACCTTC. Residues: CASSYLGLGGYTF.

As regards this clonotype: Sequence at one end of the junction differs from germline and may be a read error. This chain uses TRBV7-6 with TRBJ1-6; 8 nucleotides match TRBD1. This CDR3 contains 17 residues. In germline, CDR1 is SGHVS, CDR2 FNYEAQ. CDR3: CASSQEQGETYNSPLHF. In nucleotides, the CDR3 is TGCGCCAGCAGCCAAGAACAGGGGGAGACCTATAATTCACCCCTCCACTTT.

The CDR3: CASSQYYEGGGYTF. DNA of the CDR3: TGTGCCAGCAGCCAGTATTATGAAGGGGGTGGCTACACCTTC. The chain is built from TRBV14 and TRBJ1-2; maybe TRBD1 (6 bases). The CDR3 is made up of 14 amino acids. CDR1 and CDR2 (germline): SGHDN, FVKESK. Deletions cut 3 bases from V and 7 bases from J, with 15 bases between.

V gene TRBV30 combines with J gene TRBJ1-5, with TRBD1 identical over 9 bases. The V gene's germline CDR1 is GTSNPN and CDR2 SVGIG (reference sequence). The CDR3 totals 15 residues. V was pared by 3 bases and J by 4 bases, with 7 bases of the junction left unmatched. The CDR3 DNA sequence: TGTGCCTGGAGCGGAACAGGGGGCTGGAATCAGCCCCAGCATTTT. It codes for CAWSGTGGWNQPQHF.

Worth noting for this clonotype: One end of the junction is discordant with germline, which a read error may explain. The gene calls are TRBV6-5 and TRBJ1-1, with no clear D. The germline CDR1 and CDR2 sequences are MNHEY and SVGAGI. CDR3 length equals 14 residues. The DNA of the CDR3 is TGTGCCAGCATTTACTCGACGAGGGAGGCTGAAGCTTTCTTT. It encodes CASIYSTREAEAFF.

The rearrangement links TRBV24-1 to TRBJ2-1; TRBD2 aligns across 15 bases. With V trimmed by 4 bases and J by 4 bases, 4 bases remained unmatched. The CDR3 totals 17 residues. Per germline, CDR1 KGHDR and CDR2 SFDVKD. CDR3: CATSDSGLAGGYNEQFF. The CDR3 DNA reads TGTGCCACCAGTGACTCAGGACTAGCGGGGGGGTACAATGAGCAGTTCTTC.

Concerning this clonotype itself: Just one base apart from a much larger clone, this may be a read error. The rearrangement uses TRBV29-1 and TRBJ1-6; a possible D gene is TRBD1 (6 bases). CDR1 is SQVTM and CDR2 is ANQGSEA in the germline V gene. V was cut by 6 bases and J by 3 bases, with 9 bases left in between. The CDR3 length is 13 residues. The CDR3 DNA is TGCAGCGTGCTACAGGGCTATAATTCACCCCTCCACTTT. Protein sequence: CSVLQGYNSPLHF.